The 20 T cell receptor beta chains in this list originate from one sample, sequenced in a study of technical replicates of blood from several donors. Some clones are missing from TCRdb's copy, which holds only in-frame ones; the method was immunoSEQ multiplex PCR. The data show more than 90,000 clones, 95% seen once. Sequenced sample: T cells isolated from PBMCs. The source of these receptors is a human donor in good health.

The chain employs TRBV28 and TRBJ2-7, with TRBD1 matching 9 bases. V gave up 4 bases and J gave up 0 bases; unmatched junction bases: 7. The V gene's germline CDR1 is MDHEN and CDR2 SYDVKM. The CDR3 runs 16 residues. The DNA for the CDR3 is TGTGCCAGCAGTTCTTCCGGGACAGGGAGCTCCTACGAGCAGTACTTC. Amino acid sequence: CASSSSGTGSSYEQYF.

The CDR3 sequence is CASSQTGTGPSPLHF. CDR3 sequence (DNA): TGTGCCAGCAGCCAAACCGGGACAGGGCCTTCACCCCTCCACTTT. The chain combines TRBV4-2 with TRBJ1-6, with 9 bases aligning to TRBD1. The CDR3 totals 15 residues. The V segment lost 2 bases and the J segment 9 bases; nucleotides outside the gene matches: 5. From germline, CDR1 is LGHNA and CDR2 YNFKEQ.

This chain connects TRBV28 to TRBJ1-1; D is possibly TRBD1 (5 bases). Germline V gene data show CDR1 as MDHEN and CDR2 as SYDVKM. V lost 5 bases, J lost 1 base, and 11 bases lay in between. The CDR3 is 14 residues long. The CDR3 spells CASSQSTGNTEAFF. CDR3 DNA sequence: TGTGCCAGCAGTCAGTCAACAGGGAACACTGAAGCTTTCTTT.

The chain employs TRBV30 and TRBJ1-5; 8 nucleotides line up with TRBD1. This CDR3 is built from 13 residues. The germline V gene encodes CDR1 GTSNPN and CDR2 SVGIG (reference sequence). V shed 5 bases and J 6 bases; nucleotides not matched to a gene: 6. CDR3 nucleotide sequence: TGTGCCTGGGGCCTAACAGGGGGTCAGCCCCAGCATTTT. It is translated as CAWGLTGGQPQHF.

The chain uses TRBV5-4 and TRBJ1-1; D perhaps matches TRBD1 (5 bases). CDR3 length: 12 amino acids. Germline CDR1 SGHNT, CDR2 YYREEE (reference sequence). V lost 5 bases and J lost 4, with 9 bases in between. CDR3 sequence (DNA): TGTGCCAGCAGAGGCGGGGGCACTGAAGCTTTCTTT. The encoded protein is CASRGGGTEAFF.

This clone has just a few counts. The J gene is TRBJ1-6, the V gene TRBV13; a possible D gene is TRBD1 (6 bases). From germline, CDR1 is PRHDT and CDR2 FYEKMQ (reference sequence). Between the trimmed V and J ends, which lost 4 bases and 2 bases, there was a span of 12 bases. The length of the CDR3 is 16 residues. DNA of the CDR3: TGTGCCAGCAGCTCACAGGGTTCAACCTATAATTCACCCCTCCACTTT. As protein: CASSSQGSTYNSPLHF. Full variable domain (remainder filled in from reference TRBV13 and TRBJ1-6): AAGVIQSPRHLIKEKRETATLKCYPIPRHDTVYWYQQGPGQDPQFLISFYEKMQSDKGSIPDRFSAQQFSDYHSELNMSSLELGDSALYFCASSSQGSTYNSPLHFGNGTRLTVT.

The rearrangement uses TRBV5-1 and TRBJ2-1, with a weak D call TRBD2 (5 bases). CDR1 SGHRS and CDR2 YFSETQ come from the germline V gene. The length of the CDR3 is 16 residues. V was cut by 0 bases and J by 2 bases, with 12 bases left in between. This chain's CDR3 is CASSLEAARAYNEQFF. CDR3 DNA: TGCGCCAGCAGCTTGGAAGCAGCGCGGGCCTACAATGAGCAGTTCTTC.

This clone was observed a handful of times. The CDR3: CASSPEEALNGYTF. CDR3 sequence (DNA): TGTGCCAGCTCACCAGAGGAGGCCCTGAATGGCTACACCTTC. The chain couples TRBV18 to TRBJ1-2; D remains unclear. This CDR3 contains 14 residues. The V and J ends lost 2 bases and 6 bases respectively, with 13 bases between them. Germline CDR1 reads KGHSH; CDR2 reads LQKENI.

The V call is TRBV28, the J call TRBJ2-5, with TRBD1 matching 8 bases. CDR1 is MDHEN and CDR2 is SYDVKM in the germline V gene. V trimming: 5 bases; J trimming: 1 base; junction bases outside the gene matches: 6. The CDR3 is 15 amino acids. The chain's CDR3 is CASSVRGPLQETQYF. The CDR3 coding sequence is TGTGCCAGCAGTGTCAGGGGGCCCCTCCAAGAGACCCAGTACTTC.

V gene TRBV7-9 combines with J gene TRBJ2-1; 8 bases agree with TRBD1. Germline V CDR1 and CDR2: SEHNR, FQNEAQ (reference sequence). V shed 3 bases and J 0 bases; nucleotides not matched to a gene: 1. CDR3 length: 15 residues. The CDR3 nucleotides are TGTGCCAGCAGCTTCACAGGGGGCTCCTACAATGAGCAGTTCTTC. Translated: CASSFTGGSYNEQFF. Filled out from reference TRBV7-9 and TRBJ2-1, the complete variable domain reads DTGVSQNPRHKITKRGQNVTFRCDPISEHNRLYWYRQTLGQGPEFLTYFQNEAQLEKSRLLSDRFSAERPKGSFSTLEIQRTEQGDSAMYLCASSFTGGSYNEQFFGPGTRLTVL.

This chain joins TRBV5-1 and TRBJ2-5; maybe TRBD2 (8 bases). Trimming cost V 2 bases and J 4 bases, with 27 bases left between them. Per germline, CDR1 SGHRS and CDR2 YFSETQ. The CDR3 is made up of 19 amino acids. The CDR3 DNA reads TGCGCCAGCAGCTTATCCCGCAGGGGGGCAAGCGGGGGATTAGAGACCCAGTACTTC. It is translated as CASSLSRRGASGGLETQYF.

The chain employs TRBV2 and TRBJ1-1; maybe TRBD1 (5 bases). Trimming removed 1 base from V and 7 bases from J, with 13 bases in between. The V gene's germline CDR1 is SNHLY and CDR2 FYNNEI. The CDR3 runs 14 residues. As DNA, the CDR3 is TGTGCCAGCAGTGAAGAATGGGGGGAAATTGAAGCTTTCTTT. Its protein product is CASSEEWGEIEAFF.

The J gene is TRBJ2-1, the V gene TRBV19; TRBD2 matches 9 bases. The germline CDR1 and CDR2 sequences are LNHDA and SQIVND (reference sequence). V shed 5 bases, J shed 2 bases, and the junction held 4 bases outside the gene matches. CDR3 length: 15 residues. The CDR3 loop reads CASSLKREAYNEQFF. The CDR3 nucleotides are TGTGCCAGTAGTCTCAAGCGGGAGGCCTACAATGAGCAGTTCTTC.

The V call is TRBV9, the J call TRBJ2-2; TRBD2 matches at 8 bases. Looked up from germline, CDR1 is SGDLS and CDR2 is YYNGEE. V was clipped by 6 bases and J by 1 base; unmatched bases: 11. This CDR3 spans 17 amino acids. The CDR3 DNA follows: TGTGCCAGCACGCCACAACCCAGCGGGAGGAACACCGGGGAGCTGTTTTTT. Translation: CASTPQPSGRNTGELFF.

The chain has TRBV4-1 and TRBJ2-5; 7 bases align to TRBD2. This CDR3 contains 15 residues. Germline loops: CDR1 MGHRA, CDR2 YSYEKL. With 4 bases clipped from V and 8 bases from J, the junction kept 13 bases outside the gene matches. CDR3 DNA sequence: TGCGCCAGCAGCCCCCTGGGGTTAGCGGGTTTTACCCAGTACTTC. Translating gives CASSPLGLAGFTQYF.

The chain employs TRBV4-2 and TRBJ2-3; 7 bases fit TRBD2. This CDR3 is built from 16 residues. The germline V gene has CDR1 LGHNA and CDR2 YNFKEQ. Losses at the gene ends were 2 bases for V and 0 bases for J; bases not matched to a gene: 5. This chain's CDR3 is CASSQWGGGSTDTQYF. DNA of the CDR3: TGTGCCAGCAGCCAATGGGGCGGGGGTAGCACAGATACGCAGTATTTT.

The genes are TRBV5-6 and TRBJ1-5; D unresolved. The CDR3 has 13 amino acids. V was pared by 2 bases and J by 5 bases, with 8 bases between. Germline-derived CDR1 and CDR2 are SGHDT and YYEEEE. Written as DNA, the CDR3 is TGTGCCAGCAGCTTCAGGATAGATCAGCCCCAGCATTTT. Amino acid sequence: CASSFRIDQPQHF.

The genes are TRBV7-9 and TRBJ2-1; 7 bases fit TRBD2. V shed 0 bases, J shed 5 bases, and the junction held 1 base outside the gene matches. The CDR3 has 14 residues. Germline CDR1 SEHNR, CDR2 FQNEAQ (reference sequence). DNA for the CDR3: TGTGCCAGCAGCTTAGCGGGAGGGGACAATGAGCAGTTCTTC. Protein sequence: CASSLAGGDNEQFF.

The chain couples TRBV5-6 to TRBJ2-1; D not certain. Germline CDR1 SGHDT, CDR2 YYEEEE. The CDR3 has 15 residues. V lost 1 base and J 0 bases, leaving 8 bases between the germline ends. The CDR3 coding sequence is TGTGCCAGCAGCTTGCGGTGGAGCTCCTACAATGAGCAGTTCTTC. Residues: CASSLRWSSYNEQFF.

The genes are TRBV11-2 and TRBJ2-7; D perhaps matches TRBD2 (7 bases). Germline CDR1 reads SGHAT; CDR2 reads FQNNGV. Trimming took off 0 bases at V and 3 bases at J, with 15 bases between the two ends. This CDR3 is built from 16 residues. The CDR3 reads CASSLDTFGGHYEQYF. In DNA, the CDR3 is TGTGCCAGCAGCTTAGATACATTCGGGGGGCACTACGAGCAGTACTTC.